This TCR beta chain was captured by sequencing in a study of cytomegalovirus exposure and HLA in healthy donors. Researchers ran the PCR with 60 Vbeta and 13 Jbeta primers. TCRdb keeps only in-frame clones here, not all; method: immunoSEQ multiplex PCR. The data show some 120,000 clones, 79% seen once. Concerning this clone itself: Its antigen remains unidentified.

Findings and limits, study-wide: HLA alleles were associated with 16,951 TCR beta sequences in a later analysis at 0.05 false discovery rate. A previous analysis found most TCR beta V segments productive roughly 90% or roughly 30% of the time. Association of a missense DCLRE1C variant with TCR beta V- and J-gene trimming was reported in a later analysis. Most TCR sequences were uncommon, yet certain public TCRs appeared in many donors.

Deletions cut 6 bases from V and 0 bases from J, with 12 bases between. The CDR3 runs to 15 residues. Germline assignment: CDR1 LNHNV and CDR2 YYDKDF (reference sequence). The receptor's source is a man under 40 in good health and CMV-seropositive. The sample taken for sequencing was PBMCs. The chain uses TRBV15 and TRBJ1-3; D is unresolved. DNA of the CDR3: TGTGCCACCAGTCCAGGTCCCGACTCTGGAAACACCATATATTTT. It codes for CATSPGPDSGNTIYF.